This TCR beta chain was recovered during a study of T cell repertoires in urothelial bladder cancer. For the study at large: A few lesions each were cT0, cTa, cT1, and cT2 or greater. Study-level findings and limits: In carcinoma specimens, a single clone made up to roughly 17% of infiltrating lymphocytes. Urothelial carcinoma specimens: median around 6,000 T cells versus 25,872 in benign.

About this clone: Its specificity is not known.

Sequencing used immunoSEQ multiplex PCR; TCRdb keeps in-frame clones, though not all of them. The sample contains 13,000 or so clones, 55% to 80% of which appear only once. Trimming took 4 bases from V and 1 from J, leaving 16 bases between them. The CDR3 length is 16 residues. Germline V lookup: CDR1 SGHTS, CDR2 YDEGEE. The TCR comes from a human donor with urothelial carcinoma. The rearrangement joins TRBV5-8 to TRBJ2-3; no clear D gene. The sequenced sample consisted of tumor-infiltrating cells from bladder cancer. The CDR3 DNA follows: TGTGCCAGCAGCCGAAATCGGGTCAGAGGCACAGATACGCAGTATTTT. Amino acids: CASSRNRVRGTDTQYF. Full variable domain (outside the CDR3, taken from reference TRBV5-8 and TRBJ2-3): EAGVTQSPTHLIKTRGQQATLRCSPISGHTSVYWYQQALGLGLQFLLWYDEGEERNRGNFPPRFSGRQFPNYSSELNVNALELEDSALYLCASSRNRVRGTDTQYFGPGTRLTVL.